The T cell receptor (beta chain) described here comes from a study of regulatory T cells in long-lasting Graves disease. The table lists this clonotype with many counts. Germline V gives CDR1 SGHDT, CDR2 YYEEEE. This CDR3 spans 16 amino acids. V was pared by 4 bases and J by 4 bases, with 9 bases of the junction left unmatched. Time point here: persistent/refractory GD, antithyroid drugs over 5 years with positive TRAb. From RNA extracted from PBMCs, the TCR library was made. Relying on iRepertoire HTBI primers and Arm-PCR of CDR3 regions, the team built TCR beta libraries. TCRdb ran MiXCR on the multiplex PCR reads and lists one entry per CDR3 protein. There are about 460,000 distinct CDR3 sequences in the sample; about 20% occur only once, and less than 15% lies in the top ten.

V and J are TRBV5-6 and TRBJ1-3; 9 bases match TRBD1. This sequence was found in a female donor with Graves disease. Sample: peripheral blood mononuclear cells (PBMCs), taken when the disease was refractory, from a patient treated with antithyroid drugs. The CDR3 here is CASSLLHRGRGNTIYF. CDR3 bases: TGTGCCAGCAGCCTACTTCACAGGGGGCGCGGAAACACCATATATTTT.